This T cell receptor beta chain was retrieved from a study of blood T cell repertoires in COVID-19. As handled by the study authors: Scientists estimated how many nucleated cells there were by amplifying reference gene primers. TCRdb's copy holds only in-frame clones and misses some; the assay was immunoSEQ multiplex PCR. The DNA was the basis for D and trimming; V, J and clone size are from that table. The sample lists 250,000 or so clones, 85% to 90% occurring once. Material for sequencing was peripheral blood. This sequence was found in a man aged 25 to 40 with COVID-19, enrolled during active disease.

CDR3 residues: CASSRTGENYEQYF. The CDR3 bases are TGTGCCAGCAGTCGGACAGGGGAGAACTACGAGCAGTACTTC. The chain has TRBV6-5 and TRBJ2-7; 9 bases fit TRBD1. This CDR3 is 14 amino acids long. CDR1 is MNHEY, CDR2 SVGAGI, per germline. V shed 5 bases, J shed 3 bases, and the junction held 5 bases outside the gene matches.